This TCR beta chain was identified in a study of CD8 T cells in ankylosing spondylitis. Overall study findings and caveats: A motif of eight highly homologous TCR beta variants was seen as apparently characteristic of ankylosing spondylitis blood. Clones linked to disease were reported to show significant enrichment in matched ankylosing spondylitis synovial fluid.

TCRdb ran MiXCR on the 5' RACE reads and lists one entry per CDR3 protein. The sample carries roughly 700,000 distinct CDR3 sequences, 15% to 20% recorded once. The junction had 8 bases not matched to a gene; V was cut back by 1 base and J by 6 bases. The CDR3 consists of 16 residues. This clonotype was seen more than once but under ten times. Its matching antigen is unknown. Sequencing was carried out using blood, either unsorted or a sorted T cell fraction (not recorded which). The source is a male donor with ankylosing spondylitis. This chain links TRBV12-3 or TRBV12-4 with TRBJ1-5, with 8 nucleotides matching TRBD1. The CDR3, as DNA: TGTGCCAGCAGTTTAGGGACCGGACAGGGTGCTCAGCCCCAGCATTTT. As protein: CASSLGTGQGAQPQHF.